What follows describes a single T cell receptor (beta chain). The germline V gene encodes CDR1 LNHNV and CDR2 YYDKDF (reference sequence). This CDR3 region has 14 residues. V lost 5 bases to trimming and J lost 2 bases; unmatched junction nucleotides: 2. TCRdb re-derived calls from the 5' RACE reads in MiXCR, one entry per CDR3 protein. The table has tens of thousands of distinct CDR3 sequences, 12% to 15% seen once. The source of the sample is a study of early T cells in non-severe SARS-CoV-2 infection. At the level of the study: Sequenced bulk RNA came from whole blood that was unsorted, and chains were unpaired.

Sequencing used whole blood. The sequence came from an adult who was a healthcare worker with PCR-confirmed SARS-CoV-2 infection or an uninfected control (not recorded which). J is TRBJ1-5 and V is TRBV15, with TRBD1 matching over 8 bases. Here the CDR3 DNA reads TGTGCCACCAGCGGACAGGGAGGCAATCAGCCCCAGCATTTT. Its translation: CATSGQGGNQPQHF.